These T cell receptor beta chains were read from a single sample in a study of cytomegalovirus exposure and HLA in healthy donors. Assay: immunoSEQ multiplex PCR; the TCRdb copy retains only in-frame clones and omits some. The listing records under 90,000 clones. The source material was PBMCs. These receptor sequences come from a man aged 50 to 60 in good health and CMV-seropositive. Each CDR3 is given with its conserved first and last residue. A D gene is named only where the DNA matches it firmly.

>TRBJ2-7|TRBV30|TRBD1
CAWGTGAQEQYF
TGTGCCTGGGGGACAGGGGCTCAGGAGCAGTACTTC
>TRBJ1-1|TRBV7-2|NA
CASSLEWGMNTEAFF
TGTGCCAGCAGCTTGGAATGGGGCATGAACACTGAAGCTTTCTTT
>TRBJ2-3|TRBV9|TRBD2
CASSSGLVAADTQYF
TGTGCCAGCAGCTCAGGACTAGTCGCCGCAGATACGCAGTATTTT
>TRBJ1-3|TRBV5-5|NA
CASSLDWSSGNTIYF
TGTGCCAGCAGCCTGGACTGGAGCTCTGGAAACACCATATATTTT
>TRBJ1-4|TRBV10-1|TRBD1
CASRRDRRRETNEKLFF
TGCGCCAGCCGCCGGGACAGGAGGAGGGAAACTAATGAAAAACTGTTTTTT
>TRBJ2-2|TRBV7-2|TRBD2
CASSSPSGRSGELFF
TGTGCCAGCAGCTCCCCTAGCGGGAGGTCCGGGGAGCTGTTTTTT
>TRBJ1-2|TRBV5-6|NA
CASSSGDSDYGYTF
TGTGCCAGCAGCTCTGGCGACAGTGACTATGGCTACACCTTC
>TRBJ2-4|TRBV9|TRBD1
CASSVNGQGENIQYF
TGTGCCAGCAGCGTAAACGGACAGGGTGAAAACATTCAGTACTTC
>TRBJ2-3|TRBV11-2|NA
CASSLEVRGTDTQYF
TGTGCCAGCAGCTTAGAGGTACGGGGCACAGATACGCAGTATTTT
>TRBJ1-1|TRBV6-5|NA
CASGEGGLAFF
TGTGCCAGCGGGGAGGGGGGATTGGCTTTCTTT
>TRBJ2-3|TRBV18|NA
CASSPVFTDTQYF
TGTGCCAGCTCACCCGTTTTCACAGATACGCAGTATTTT
>TRBJ1-5|TRBV2|TRBD1
CASRADRVVNQPQHF
TGTGCCAGCAGGGCGGACAGGGTTGTGAATCAGCCCCAGCATTTT
>TRBJ2-2|TRBV25-1|NA
CASRGANTGELFF
TGTGCCAGCAGGGGGGCCAACACCGGGGAGCTGTTTTTT
>TRBJ1-2|TRBV30|TRBD1
CAWSVLVGRGHGGYTF
TGTGCCTGGAGTGTTCTGGTTGGCAGGGGGCATGGTGGCTACACCTTC
>TRBJ1-3|TRBV7-6|TRBD1
CASSLFQGAGNTIYF
TGTGCCAGCAGCTTATTCCAGGGGGCTGGAAACACCATATATTTT
>TRBJ1-1|TRBV30|NA
CAWSVGEGLTEAFF
TGTGCCTGGAGTGTAGGGGAAGGGCTCACTGAAGCTTTCTTT
>TRBJ2-3|TRBV11-3|NA
CASSKVGWQEGITQYF
TGTGCCAGCAGTAAAGTAGGGTGGCAGGAGGGTATCACGCAGTATTTT
>TRBJ2-2|TRBV10-3|TRBD2
CAISEIAGVGELFF
TGTGCCATCAGTGAGATAGCGGGAGTCGGGGAGCTGTTTTTT